This T cell receptor beta chain is drawn from a study of blood T cell repertoires in COVID-19. The CDR3 is 16 amino acids. The germline V gene has CDR1 LGHNA and CDR2 YSLEER. Trimming at V came to 0 bases and at J to 7 bases, leaving 7 bases not matched to a gene. Assay: immunoSEQ multiplex PCR; the TCRdb copy retains only in-frame clones and omits some. The sample holds some 41,000 clones; 85% to 90% are singletons and the top ten take around 10%. The TCR sequence derives from a human donor in a cohort sampled during active COVID-19. The sequencing input was peripheral blood. This chain joins TRBV4-3 and TRBJ1-4; 8 positions agree with TRBD1. CDR3 DNA: TGCGCCAGCAGCCAAGAGAAACAGGGGGGATTTGAAAAACTGTTTTTT. Translation: CASSQEKQGGFEKLFF.